The present T cell receptor (beta chain) was sequenced within a study of blood T cell repertoires in COVID-19. Study in general: Sites across the United States, Italy and Spain contributed samples from acute and convalescent COVID-19. PBMCs, B-cell-depleted T cells, or T cells were the source of the cDNA or gDNA that made up the material.

V lost 3 bases, J lost 5 bases, and 16 bases lay in between. CDR1 is SGHAT and CDR2 is FQDESV in the germline V gene (reference sequence). The CDR3 is 15 residues long. Source study methods: Amplification of reference gene primers provided the estimated nucleated cell counts. Assay used: immunoSEQ multiplex PCR; TCRdb lists only in-frame clones, some missing. V and J calls and clone size follow that table, whereas D and trimming were derived from the DNA. The sample holds about 65,000 clones, roughly 77% seen once. V is TRBV11-1 and J is TRBJ1-1; maybe TRBD1 (5 bases). This receptor was identified in a man of 80 years or more with acute or convalescent COVID-19. The sequencing input was peripheral blood. This chain's CDR3 is CASSFQGTGGTEAFF. The CDR3 nucleotides read TGTGCCAGCAGCTTTCAGGGTACGGGGGGTACTGAAGCTTTCTTT.